This T cell receptor beta chain was identified in a study of blood T cell repertoires in COVID-19. In the study overall: Samples of COVID-19 (acute and convalescent) were obtained from the United States, Italy and Spain. PBMCs, B-cell-depleted T cells, or T cells were the source of the cDNA or gDNA that made up the material.

Produced via immunoSEQ multiplex PCR; TCRdb's table is partial and in-frame only. This table has 35,000 to 50,000 clones, more than 65% appearing once. This CDR3 contains 14 residues. Trimming stripped 1 base from V and 4 bases from J, with 10 bases between. From germline, CDR1 is SGHTA and CDR2 FQGNSA. The sample taken for sequencing was peripheral blood. The receptor was isolated from a man aged 80 or over with acute or convalescent COVID-19. The J gene is TRBJ2-5, the V gene TRBV7-2, with D possibly being TRBD1 (6 bases). This chain's CDR3 is CASSLGSRGETQYF. DNA for the CDR3: TGTGCCAGCAGCTTAGGCTCCAGGGGAGAGACCCAGTACTTC.